Below, one T cell receptor beta chain is given with its context. TCRdb re-derived calls from the RT-PCR reads in MiXCR, one entry per CDR3 protein. Here the sample spans roughly 160,000 distinct CDR3 sequences, 11% being singletons. The data derive from a study of response to subunit inactivated influenza vaccine. This receptor was identified in a middle-aged man who received an inactivated influenza vaccine. Sample: non-naive T cells sorted from PBMCs, taken roughly 45 days after vaccination.

This CDR3 reads CASSLTSGGAVEQFF. The CDR3 DNA sequence: TGTGCCAGCAGTTTAACTAGCGGGGGGGCAGTTGAGCAGTTCTTC. J is TRBJ2-1 and V is TRBV28; 13 bases line up with TRBD2. CDR1 and CDR2 (germline): MDHEN, SYDVKM. The V and J ends lost 2 bases and 9 bases, in that order; junction bases with no gene match: 4. This CDR3 contains 15 residues.